This is a list of T cell receptor beta chains from one sample in a study of cytomegalovirus exposure and HLA in healthy donors. The assay was immunoSEQ multiplex PCR, and TCRdb's table has in-frame clones only and misses some. The profile shows approximately 140,000 clones, about 80% of them singletons. Sequencing input: PBMCs. All receptors derive from a woman between 35 and 50 years old in good health and CMV-seronegative. The conserved cysteine and the conserved F or W are not part of the CDR3 here. Clone size, where shown, is once, few, many, or a class for clones that have expanded.

V: TRBV6-1; J: TRBJ2-1; size: -; CDR3: ASSEAYQGLAYNEQF
V: TRBV6-4; J: TRBJ1-4; size: few; CDR3: ASSIIGGVEEKLF
V: TRBV15; J: TRBJ2-5; size: few; CDR3: ATSRDYRETQY
V: TRBV5-1; J: TRBJ2-6; size: -; CDR3: ATRQGSLPSGANVLT
V: TRBV10-3; J: TRBJ2-7; size: few; CDR3: AISPGTSGREYEQY
V: TRBV21-1; J: TRBJ2-7; size: -; CDR3: ASSKVTGRRKMGSYEQY
V: TRBV15; J: TRBJ2-3; size: once; CDR3: ATSTAGWADTQY
V: TRBV6-5; J: TRBJ2-3; size: -; CDR3: ASSTQRSTDTQY
V: TRBV4-2; J: TRBJ1-1; size: -; CDR3: ASSQESRAF
V: TRBV6-1; J: TRBJ2-1; size: few; CDR3: ASSEAGWTSSSSYNEQF
V: TRBV7-3; J: TRBJ1-1; size: -; CDR3: ASSRGGENTEAF
V: TRBV4-3; J: TRBJ2-2; size: -; CDR3: ASSQERVTGELF
V: TRBV29-1; J: TRBJ2-1; size: -; CDR3: SVVGLAVGNEQF
V: TRBV10-3; J: TRBJ2-2; size: -; CDR3: AISATGGDTGELF
V: TRBV4-3; J: TRBJ2-2; size: -; CDR3: ASSQGLAEYTGELF
V: TRBV25-1; J: TRBJ2-7; size: -; CDR3: ASSVGTSGSYEQY
V: TRBV6-1; J: TRBJ2-7; size: -; CDR3: ASSETTAYEQY
V: TRBV6-1; J: TRBJ1-3; size: -; CDR3: ASSNRDSGNTIY
V: TRBV6-5; J: TRBJ2-5; size: -; CDR3: ASSSGTQY
V: TRBV2; J: TRBJ2-3; size: -; CDR3: ASSEGPRGTDTQY
V: TRBV5-4; J: TRBJ2-3; size: -; CDR3: ASSGLAGGSRDTQY
V: TRBV27; J: TRBJ2-1; size: few; CDR3: ASRGGRLAGVSNEQF
V: TRBV18; J: TRBJ2-6; size: -; CDR3: ASSPRGSGANVLT
V: TRBV18; J: TRBJ2-7; size: -; CDR3: ASQGPTTYEQY
V: TRBV9; J: TRBJ1-2; size: -; CDR3: ASSLEDRTVYGYT
V: TRBV14; J: TRBJ2-3; size: -; CDR3: ASSHIGGPTYNSYTQY
V: TRBV11-1; J: TRBJ2-7; size: -; CDR3: ASSSDRGLRNEQY
V: TRBV30; J: TRBJ2-5; size: -; CDR3: AWSTSQETQY
V: TRBV6-1; J: TRBJ1-1; size: -; CDR3: ASQTHSNTEAF
V: TRBV13; J: TRBJ2-2; size: few; CDR3: ASSLGRGIGSTGELF
V: TRBV7-2; J: TRBJ1-2; size: -; CDR3: ASSSQGVDYDYT
V: TRBV9; J: TRBJ2-3; size: -; CDR3: ASSLDGTSTDTQY
V: TRBV6-1; J: TRBJ2-7; size: few; CDR3: ASSEATGPLYEQY
V: TRBV7-6; J: TRBJ2-7; size: -; CDR3: ASSLGTGYEQY
V: TRBV4-3; J: TRBJ2-3; size: -; CDR3: ASSKQQTDTQY
V: TRBV5-1; J: TRBJ2-3; size: -; CDR3: ASSYQTTSGIVDTQY
V: TRBV19; J: TRBJ1-1; size: -; CDR3: ASSTTPFQEETEAF
V: TRBV13; J: TRBJ1-2; size: -; CDR3: ASSFDRGAPNGYT
V: TRBV27; J: TRBJ1-2; size: -; CDR3: ASSFGRNYGYT
V: TRBV5-6; J: TRBJ1-5; size: -; CDR3: ASSFASTGASNQPQH
V: TRBV5-5; J: TRBJ1-2; size: -; CDR3: ASSWEWLDNYGYT
V: TRBV29-1; J: TRBJ2-3; size: -; CDR3: SVAPSGTYTDTQY
V: TRBV7-9; J: TRBJ2-1; size: few; CDR3: ASSLVGQGESSYNEQF
V: TRBV7-6; J: TRBJ2-7; size: -; CDR3: ASSLDAGGPYEQY
V: TRBV27; J: TRBJ2-7; size: -; CDR3: ASSSVWDRGAYEQY
V: TRBV2; J: TRBJ1-2; size: -; CDR3: ASRATGGDYGYT
V: TRBV5-1; J: TRBJ2-1; size: -; CDR3: ASSSGGGVDEQF
V: TRBV9; J: TRBJ1-6; size: -; CDR3: ASSGGKGTGFNSPLH
V: TRBV4-2; J: TRBJ2-1; size: few; CDR3: ASSHLPGTSGRIGYNEQF
V: TRBV5-1; J: TRBJ2-5; size: -; CDR3: ASRATESQETQY